The entry that follows covers one T cell receptor beta chain sequence. What it binds is not known. This specimen includes other DNA sequences encoding the same CDR3. The source of the sample is a study of cytomegalovirus exposure and HLA in healthy donors. Per germline, CDR1 KGHSH and CDR2 LQKENI. Unmatched junction bases numbered 2, after V lost 3 bases and J lost 5 bases. The CDR3 totals 15 residues. Points from the study as a whole: Relative to the roughly 700-donor mean, N-insertions were reportedly fewer in an Asian-associated ancestry cluster in a later analysis. Immune exposure information available was restricted to CMV serostatus.

A multiplex PCR was run with 60 Vbeta primers and 13 Jbeta primers. Method: immunoSEQ multiplex PCR; TCRdb's copy keeps in-frame clones and lacks some. This sample has roughly 180,000 clones, with more than 60% found just once. Material: PBMCs. The source of this sequence is a woman in her thirties or forties in good health and CMV-seropositive. The chain employs TRBV18 and TRBJ2-5, with 14 bases lining up with TRBD2. DNA for the CDR3: TGTGCCAGCTCACCGGGACTAGCGGGAGTGGAGACCCAGTACTTC. Translating gives CASSPGLAGVETQYF.